A selection of T cell receptor beta chains follows, all from one sample in a study of blood T cells in healthy people across ages. From the 5' RACE reads, TCRdb called clonotypes with MiXCR, one entry per CDR3 protein. The data show about 2 million distinct CDR3 sequences, just under 50% seen once. Sequencing input: blood. All receptors come from a woman between 40 and 55 years old in good health. The CDR3 runs from the conserved cysteine through the conserved F or W. Clone size is not always given. Where it is, it says once, few, many or a class for expanded clones.

>-|TRBV6-6|TRBJ1-6
CAIQEGQGPSPLHF
>-|TRBV4-2|TRBJ2-7
CASSQPGTSYEQYF
>-|TRBV6-2/TRBV6-3|TRBJ2-4
CASSYIRLGQGAKNIQYF
>-|TRBV28|TRBJ1-2
CASGRQLNYGYTF
>-|TRBV6-2/TRBV6-3|TRBJ2-5
CASSRLLIDQETQYF
>-|TRBV4-3|TRBJ1-6
CASSQDPGTGASPLHF
>few|TRBV28|TRBJ2-1
CASSLSSGTDEQFF
>few|TRBV27|TRBJ1-1
CASTQTGRNTEAFF
>-|TRBV27|TRBJ2-5
CASSEGFAGGQETQYF
>-|TRBV5-1|TRBJ2-1
CASSLSVGMSSYNEQFF
>-|TRBV6-2/TRBV6-3|TRBJ1-2
CASTPDGGASYYGYTF
>-|TRBV6-2/TRBV6-3|TRBJ2-7
CASRLTGLATRDEQYF
>-|TRBV25-1|TRBJ2-4
CASTGLAGGYKYF
>-|TRBV5-4|TRBJ2-5
CASSRTSFEAQYF
>few|TRBV20-1|TRBJ2-3
CSARDQGRLPDTQYF
>-|TRBV9|TRBJ2-1
CASSERQGAMVNEQFF
>few|TRBV7-2|TRBJ2-5
CASNLDRGETQYF
>few|TRBV7-9|TRBJ2-1
CASSRGQAMEQFF
>-|TRBV4-2|TRBJ2-3
CASSQVGGTTDTQYF
>-|TRBV20-1|TRBJ1-6
CSVPDNSPLHF
>few|TRBV6-2/TRBV6-3|TRBJ1-2
CASTPAGLGYGYTF
>-|TRBV6-6|TRBJ1-2
CATWGNYGYTF
>few|TRBV14|TRBJ2-5
CASRQDGLQETQYF
>few|TRBV11-3|TRBJ2-1
CASSLISANEQFF
>few|TRBV7-6|TRBJ2-7
CASSSSGGASLTGSYEQYF
>-|TRBV4-1|TRBJ2-1
CASSHELAGGLSLEFF
>-|TRBV3-1|TRBJ2-1
CASSQLGNEQFF
>-|TRBV12-3/TRBV12-4|TRBJ1-2
CASSARDRFGYTF
>few|TRBV4-2|TRBJ2-3
CASSLDPGTPTDTQYF
>-|TRBV7-3|TRBJ2-5
CAGSPTGTGGEETQYF
>-|TRBV11-2|TRBJ2-5
CASSYGVASWGVEGETQYF
>-|TRBV6-2/TRBV6-3|TRBJ2-3
CASSRQGQWEDTQYF
>-|TRBV20-1|TRBJ1-5
CSAHLGTQPQHF
>-|TRBV20-1|TRBJ2-3
CSAAEEDTQYF
>-|TRBV5-6|TRBJ1-6
CASRRSWASSYNSPLHF
>-|TRBV12-3/TRBV12-4|TRBJ1-4
CASSRGGQEKLFF